This record covers a single T cell receptor beta chain. Antigen specificity is unknown. As to treatment: 15 to 20 received Ad26.COV2.S at low or high dose, single or two shots; a few received placebo; per-sample allocation not given. The investigators took samples on day 63 after the first vaccine or placebo injection. Clones were read by immunoSEQ multiplex PCR, and TCRdb kept only the in-frame ones, dropping some. Found here are roughly 410,000 clones, approximately 83% of them singletons; the top ten hold roughly 7.4%. The sample belongs to a study of Ad26.COV2.S vaccination and SARS-CoV-2 variants. Overall study context: Each vaccinee took Ad26.COV2.S intramuscularly, once or twice 56 days apart.

There are 14 residues in the CDR3. After removal of 6 bases from V and 6 bases from J, the junction contained 11 bases not matched to a gene. The germline CDR1 and CDR2 sequences are LNHDA and SQIVND (reference sequence). Study conclusions and caveats: Reportedly, after vaccination the spike-specific CD8+ and CD4+ T cell responses displayed substantial breadth.

This sequence joins TRBV19 and TRBJ2-7; TRBD2 matches at 7 bases. The sample in question was peripheral blood, obtained in a trial of Ad26.COV2.S vaccine versus placebo. The sequence was obtained from a person between 18 and 65 years old who received the Ad26.COV2.S COVID-19 vaccine or a placebo. CDR3 loop: CASRGEASGGEQYF. In DNA form, the CDR3 reads TGTGCCAGTAGGGGGGAGGCCTCGGGAGGCGAGCAGTACTTC.